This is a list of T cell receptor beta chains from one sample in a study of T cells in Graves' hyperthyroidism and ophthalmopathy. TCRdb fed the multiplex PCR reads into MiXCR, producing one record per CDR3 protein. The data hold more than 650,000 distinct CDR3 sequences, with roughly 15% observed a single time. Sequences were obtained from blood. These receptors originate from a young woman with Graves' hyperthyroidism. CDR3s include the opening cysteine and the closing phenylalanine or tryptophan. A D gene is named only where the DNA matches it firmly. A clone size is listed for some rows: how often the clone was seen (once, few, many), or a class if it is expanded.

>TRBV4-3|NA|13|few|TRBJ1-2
CASSQDHMQGYTF
TGCGCCAGCAGCCAAGATCATATGCAGGGCTACACCTTC
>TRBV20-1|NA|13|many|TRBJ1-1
CSASKEMNTEAFF
TGCAGTGCTAGTAAGGAGATGAACACTGAAGCTTTCTTT
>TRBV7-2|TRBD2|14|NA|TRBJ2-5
CASSLSLAVEAQYF
TGTGCCAGCAGCCTGAGTCTAGCGGTAGAGGCCCAGTACTTC
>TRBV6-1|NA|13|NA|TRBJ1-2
CASREPGLYGYTF
TGTGCCAGCAGAGAACCGGGGCTCTATGGCTACACCTTC
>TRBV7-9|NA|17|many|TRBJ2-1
CASSLDQSWSSYNEQFF
TGTGCCAGCAGCTTAGATCAGAGTTGGAGCTCCTACAATGAGCAGTTCTTC
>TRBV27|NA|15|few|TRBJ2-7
CASSLSRSGTYEQYF
TGTGCCAGCAGTTTATCTCGTAGCGGAACCTACGAGCAGTACTTC
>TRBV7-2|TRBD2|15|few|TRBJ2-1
CASSGGAGAYNEQFF
TGTGCCAGCAGCGGGGGTGCGGGAGCCTACAATGAGCAGTTCTTC
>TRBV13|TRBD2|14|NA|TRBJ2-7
CASSILAGTYEQYF
TGTGCCAGCAGCATCCTAGCGGGGACCTACGAGCAGTACTTC
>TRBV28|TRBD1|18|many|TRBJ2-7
CASSFGPPPGQGNYEQYF
TGTGCCAGCAGTTTCGGTCCCCCTCCGGGACAGGGAAATTACGAGCAGTACTTC
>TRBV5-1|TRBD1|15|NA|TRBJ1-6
CASSFSSTGESPLHF
TGCGCCAGCAGCTTTTCGTCAACAGGGGAATCACCCCTCCACTTT
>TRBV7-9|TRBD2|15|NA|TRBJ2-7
CASSPKLAGGPGQYF
TGTGCCAGCAGCCCCAAACTAGCGGGAGGGCCGGGGCAGTACTTC
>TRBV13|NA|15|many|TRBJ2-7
CASSLGRNPVYEQYF
TGTGCCAGCAGCTTAGGCCGGAACCCCGTCTACGAGCAGTACTTC
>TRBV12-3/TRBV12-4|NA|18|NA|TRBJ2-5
CASTLSRVVLAGQETQYF
TGTGCCAGCACCCTAAGCCGAGTCGTCCTAGCAGGGCAAGAGACCCAGTACTTC
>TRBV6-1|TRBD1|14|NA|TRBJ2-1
CTGRRTGNNNEQFF
TGTACCGGGCGACGGACAGGGAATAACAATGAGCAGTTCTTC
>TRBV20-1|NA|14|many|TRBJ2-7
CSASPRASGYEQYF
TGCAGTGCTAGCCCTCGGGCATCTGGCTACGAGCAGTACTTC
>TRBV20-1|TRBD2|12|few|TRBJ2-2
CSARKQREGQFF
TGCAGTGCAAGAAAACAGCGGGAGGGCCAGTTTTTT
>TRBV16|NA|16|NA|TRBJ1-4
CASSQSWGTSGMKLFF
TGTGCCAGCAGCCAATCGTGGGGGACAAGCGGAATGAAACTGTTTTTT